Following are 13 T cell receptor beta chains from one sample sequenced in a study of T cells in tuberculosis. Here immunoSEQ multiplex PCR was the method, and the copy in TCRdb shows in-frame clones only, minus some. The sample records some 25,000 clones, nearly 97% being singletons. Sequenced: PBMCs. The source is a donor aged 10-29 years with latent tuberculosis or without tuberculosis infection.

The gene calls are TRBV7-2 and TRBJ1-4; D gene uncertain. The CDR3 extends over 12 amino acids. The V gene lost 1 base and the J gene lost 8 bases, with 5 bases spanning the gap. Germline CDR1 SGHTA, CDR2 FQGNSA. DNA for the CDR3: TGTGCCAGCAGCTTAGTGTCGGAAAAACTGTTTTTT. This encodes CASSLVSEKLFF.

The chain is built from TRBV27 and TRBJ1-1; 8 bases match TRBD1. The germline gives CDR1 MNHEY, CDR2 SMNVEV (reference sequence). With 6 bases clipped from V and 3 bases from J, the junction kept 9 bases outside the gene matches. The CDR3 runs to 15 residues. Here the CDR3 DNA reads TGTGCCAGCAGCCGTCGGACAGGGATGCACACTGAAGCTTTCTTT. Translating gives CASSRRTGMHTEAFF.

The rearrangement joins TRBV6-1 to TRBJ1-2, with D possibly TRBD1 on 6 matching bases. V lost 6 bases, J lost 2 bases, and 16 bases lay in between. Germline V gives CDR1 MNHNS, CDR2 SASEGT. The CDR3 is made up of 15 amino acids. The CDR3 is CASSRTEVGNYGYTF. DNA of the CDR3: TGTGCCAGCAGCCGGACAGAGGTGGGGAACTATGGCTACACCTTC.

This clone has a handful of counts. The chain couples TRBV19 to TRBJ1-2; 12 bases fit TRBD1. V lost 4 bases to trimming and J lost 5 bases; unmatched junction nucleotides: 5. CDR3 size: 15 residues. Germline CDR1 is LNHDA and CDR2 is SQIVND (reference sequence). The CDR3 spells CASSTGQGAGYGYTF. In DNA form, the CDR3 reads TGTGCCAGTAGTACGGGACAGGGGGCAGGGTATGGCTACACCTTC.

The chain links TRBV27 to TRBJ2-3, with no clear D. The CDR3 length is 13 residues. Germline V gene data show CDR1 as MNHEY and CDR2 as SMNVEV (reference sequence). V was shortened by 1 base and J by 1 base, with 3 bases between the two germline ends. In DNA form, the CDR3 reads TGTGCCAGCAGTTTATTCGGCACAGATACGCAGTATTTT. This codes for CASSLFGTDTQYF.

CDR3 sequence: CASSPRTGAKEPLHF. The CDR3 DNA reads as TGTGCCAGCTCACCTCGGACAGGGGCGAAGGAACCCCTCCACTTT. This chain joins TRBV18 and TRBJ1-6, with 9 bases matching TRBD1. The junction had 9 bases not matched to a gene; V was cut back by 3 bases and J by 12 bases. Germline V CDR1 and CDR2: KGHSH, LQKENI. The CDR3 loop spans 15 amino acids.

Remarks on this clone: At one end, the junction sequence differs from germline, possibly due to a read error. The genes are TRBV11-2 and TRBJ1-3; 9 bases are a match to TRBD1. The CDR3 loop spans 14 amino acids. Germline CDR1 SGHAT, CDR2 FQNNGV. The chain's CDR3 is CASSRDRAGFMSDF. The CDR3 DNA reads TGTGCCAGCAGCCGGGACAGGGCGGGATTTATGAGTGATTTT.

The chain employs TRBV4-2 and TRBJ2-1; TRBD2 might be the D (5 bases). The germline CDR1 and CDR2 sequences are LGHNA and YNFKEQ. The CDR3 loop spans 14 amino acids. The V and J ends lost 0 bases and 10 bases respectively, with 13 bases between them. Here the CDR3 DNA reads TGTGCCAGCAGCCAAGAAGGTAGCTGGGAGGAGCAGTTCTTC. Amino acid sequence: CASSQEGSWEEQFF.

This chain connects TRBV6-1 to TRBJ2-3; TRBD2 aligns across 10 bases. From germline, CDR1 is MNHNS and CDR2 SASEGT. The CDR3 is made up of 15 amino acids. The trim removed 5 bases at V and 0 bases at J, leaving 2 bases unmatched. The CDR3 DNA follows: TGTGCCAGCAGTATAGCGGGGGGAAGCACAGATACGCAGTATTTT. Amino acids: CASSIAGGSTDTQYF.

CDR3 sequence (DNA): TGTGCCAGCAGCCTGACTAGCGGGGGGGCTTGGGAGCAGTTCTTC. It codes for CASSLTSGGAWEQFF. This chain links TRBV7-8 with TRBJ2-1, with 14 bases that match TRBD2. CDR3 size: 15 residues. After removal of 5 bases from V and 10 bases from J, the junction contained 7 bases not matched to a gene. Germline CDR1 is SGHVS and CDR2 is FQNEAQ.

The chain has TRBV2 and TRBJ1-1; 10 nucleotides line up with TRBD1. J was trimmed by 5 bases and V by 6 bases; bases with no gene match: 3. The CDR3 contains 13 residues. Germline values: CDR1 SNHLY, CDR2 FYNNEI. The CDR3 sequence is CASRTGGWTEAFF. DNA of the CDR3: TGTGCCAGCAGGACAGGGGGCTGGACTGAAGCTTTCTTT.

The chain carries TRBV4-1 and TRBJ2-7, with 9 bases matching TRBD1. Looked up from germline, CDR1 is MGHRA and CDR2 is YSYEKL. The length of the CDR3 is 14 residues. After removal of 5 bases from V and 3 bases from J, the junction contained 5 bases not matched to a gene. This CDR3 reads CASSKPGQGYEQYF. The CDR3 DNA reads TGCGCCAGCAGCAAACCGGGACAGGGCTACGAGCAGTACTTC.

The rearrangement joins TRBV2 to TRBJ1-4; the D gene is possibly TRBD1 (5 bases). The CDR3 spans 15 residues. Trimming stripped 0 bases from V and 1 base from J, with 6 bases between. Germline V gene sequence: CDR1 SNHLY, CDR2 FYNNEI. The CDR3 is CASSEAGVTNEKLFF. The CDR3 bases are TGTGCCAGCAGTGAAGCAGGGGTAACTAATGAAAAACTGTTTTTT.